This T cell receptor (beta chain) was sequenced in a study of PD-L1 blockade in urothelial cancer. Study as a whole: Analyses were performed on blood at 3 weeks after treatment start (the second dose) and at 6 weeks.

General study findings and limits: Prediction of better survival came from below-median pretreatment blood TCR clonality.

The CDR3 is 14 amino acids. V lost 1 base and J 4 bases, leaving 11 bases between the germline ends. The germline V gene encodes CDR1 LGHNA and CDR2 YSLEER. Time point defined: pretreatment peripheral blood. The study collected 1 to 8 samples per patient, pretreatment and on-treatment. Comments on this clone: Its matching antigen is unknown.

This table comes from immunoSEQ multiplex PCR, and its TCRdb copy is limited to in-frame clones, with some not included. The table records 55,000 to 80,000 clones, approximately 83% of them present only once. The clonotype comes from a man aged 60 to 75 with urothelial cancer. The rearrangement links TRBV4-3 to TRBJ2-7; no clear D gene. Here the sequenced sample was PBMCs, taken around atezolizumab (anti-PD-L1) treatment. The CDR3 DNA reads as TGCGCCAGCAGCCAAGTAAATAGGAGATACGAGCAGTACTTC. It translates to CASSQVNRRYEQYF.